The T cell receptor beta chain under discussion was sequenced for a study of blood T cell repertoires in COVID-19. For the study at large: Sites in the United States, Italy and Spain provided acute and convalescent COVID-19 samples. T cells, B-cell-depleted T cells, or PBMCs provided the cDNA or gDNA that served as material.

Authors' processing steps: Estimates of nucleated cell counts were drawn from the amplification of reference gene primers. The table came from immunoSEQ multiplex PCR; TCRdb's copy has only in-frame clones and leaves some out. V and J calls plus clone size are reproduced from that table; the DNA served to infer D and trimming. The table shows about 380,000 clones, with around 85% occurring only once. Sequenced input: peripheral blood. The origin of this receptor is a woman between 18 and 29 years old with acute or convalescent COVID-19.

The CDR3: CASSFGTGGYTEAFF. CDR3 in DNA: TGTGCCAGCTCATTCGGGACAGGGGGCTACACTGAAGCTTTCTTT. The J gene is TRBJ1-1, the V gene TRBV18, with 12 bases matching TRBD1. V lost 5 bases, J lost 3 bases, and 4 bases stayed unmatched. Germline assignment: CDR1 KGHSH and CDR2 LQKENI. This CDR3 contains 15 residues. Variable domain in full (rest from reference TRBV18 and TRBJ1-1): NAGVMQNPRHLVRRRGQEARLRCSPMKGHSHVYWYRQLPEEGLKFMVYLQKENIIDESGMPKERFSAEFPKEGPSILRIQQVVRGDSAAYFCASSFGTGGYTEAFFGQGTRLTVV.